The T cell receptor beta chain under discussion was sequenced for a study of blood T cell repertoires in COVID-19. Trimming took off 2 bases at V and 7 bases at J, with 12 bases between the two ends. Germline V gene lookup returns CDR1 MDHEN and CDR2 SYDVKM. This CDR3 comprises 14 residues. The assay was immunoSEQ multiplex PCR, and TCRdb's table has in-frame clones only and misses some. The sample consists of about 100,000 clones, about 89% of them appearing once. The chain recombines TRBV28 with TRBJ2-4; D is possibly TRBD2 (6 bases). What was sequenced was peripheral blood. This sequence originates from a human donor with active COVID-19. The donor label of this sample is uncertain. CDR3: CASSLRGVGNIQYF. The DNA of the CDR3 is TGTGCCAGCAGTTTACGCGGGGTTGGGAACATTCAGTACTTC.